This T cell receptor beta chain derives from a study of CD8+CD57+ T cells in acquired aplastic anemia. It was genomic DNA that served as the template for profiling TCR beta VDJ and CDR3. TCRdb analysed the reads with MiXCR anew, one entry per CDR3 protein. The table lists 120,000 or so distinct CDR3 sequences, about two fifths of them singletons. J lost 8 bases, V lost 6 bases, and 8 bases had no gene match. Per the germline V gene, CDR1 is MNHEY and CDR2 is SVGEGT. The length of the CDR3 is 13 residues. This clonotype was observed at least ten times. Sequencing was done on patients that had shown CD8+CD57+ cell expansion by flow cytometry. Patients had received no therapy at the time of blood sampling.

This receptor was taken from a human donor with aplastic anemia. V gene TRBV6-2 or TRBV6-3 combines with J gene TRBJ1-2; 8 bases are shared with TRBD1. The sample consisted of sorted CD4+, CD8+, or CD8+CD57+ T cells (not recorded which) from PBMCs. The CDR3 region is CASSPGQARGYTF. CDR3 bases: TGTGCCAGCAGCCCGGGACAGGCGAGAGGCTACACCTTC.